A selection of T cell receptor beta chains follows, all from one sample in a study of read filtering for tumor transcriptome and immune sequencing. TCRdb fed the reads into MiXCR, producing one record per CDR3 protein. Of 30,000 to 40,000 distinct CDR3 sequences in the sample, approximately 14% were seen once. Sequenced sample: a population of CD138-negative cells sorted from bone marrow. The receptors shown here come from a donor at least 40 years old with multiple myeloma. CDR3s include the opening cysteine and the closing phenylalanine or tryptophan. D genes are given only for firm matches. Expanded clones are given a class, and other clones once, few, many or no size at all.

D	size	V	J	DNA	CDR3
NA	NA	TRBV6-2/TRBV6-3	TRBJ1-1	TGTCCCAGCAGTTTTAACAGGTTCACTGAAGCTTTCTTT	CPSSFNRFTEAFF
TRBD1	NA	TRBV5-6	TRBJ1-5	TGTGCCAGCAGCAGCCGGGACAGGGACAATCAGCCCCAGCATTTT	CASSSRDRDNQPQHF
TRBD2	many	TRBV11-2	TRBJ2-3	TGTGCCAGCAGCCTGACTGGGCGGGGGGAGGCAGATACGCAGTATTTT	CASSLTGRGEADTQYF
NA	many	TRBV12-3/TRBV12-4	TRBJ2-3	TGTGCCAGCAGTTTCGCAACAGATACGCAGTATTTT	CASSFATDTQYF
NA	many	TRBV5-5	TRBJ2-1	TGTGCCAGCAGCTTGGATGGCCGACGAAGATACAATGAGCAGTTCTTC	CASSLDGRRRYNEQFF
TRBD2	NA	TRBV12-3/TRBV12-4	TRBJ2-1	TGTGCCAGCAGCCCCCTAGCGGGGGGGCGCTATGAGCAGTTCTTC	CASSPLAGGRYEQFF
TRBD1	many	TRBV7-2	TRBJ1-5	TGTGCCAGCAGCCCTACAGGGGAACAGCCCCAGCATTTT	CASSPTGEQPQHF
TRBD1	many	TRBV6-2/TRBV6-3	TRBJ1-5	TGTGCCAGCAGAAGCTTAGGACAGGGCGATCAGCCCCAGCATTTT	CASRSLGQGDQPQHF
TRBD2	many	TRBV24-1	TRBJ2-5	TGTGCCACCAGTGATTTTCCATTAGGGCTAGCGGGCCGACAAGAGACCCAGTACTTC	CATSDFPLGLAGRQETQYF
NA	many	TRBV7-2	TRBJ1-2	TGTGCCAGCAGCCCTGGAACAGGAGCGCACTATGGCTACACCTTC	CASSPGTGAHYGYTF